Each of the 17 T cell receptor beta chains below was sequenced from the same sample in a study of monozygotic twins with inflammatory bowel disease (dated 2019 in TCRdb). Receptor libraries were prepared by 5' RACE. The sequencer was an Illumina HiSeq 2500. TCRdb reprocessed the reads, reporting each CDR3 protein sequence once and no DNA. The sample table holds roughly 150,000 distinct CDR3 sequences. The ten biggest clones cover 2.5% to 3% of the sample. The material sequenced was blood. The receptors originated from a human donor with ulcerative colitis or Crohn's disease, or a healthy co-twin of an affected twin (not recorded which).

The CDR3 is CASSLVQGKGYTF. V and J are TRBV27 and TRBJ1-2; lacking DNA, the TRBD1 call made by TCRdb goes unchecked. The germline V gene has CDR1 MNHEY and CDR2 SMNVEV (reference sequence). This CDR3 spans 13 amino acids.

Here the CDR3 reads CSASLRLNTEAFF. The chain recombines TRBV20-1 with TRBJ1-1. The CDR3 contains 13 residues. CDR1 DFQATT and CDR2 SNEGSKA come from the germline V gene (reference sequence).

The chain combines TRBV12-3 or TRBV12-4 with TRBJ1-1; absent DNA, TCRdb's TRBD1 call cannot be checked. CDR3 size: 13 residues. The CDR3 loop is CASSLGGGSEAFF.

The chain recombines TRBV30 with TRBJ2-1; TCRdb calls TRBD1, which cannot be checked without DNA. The CDR3 spans 13 residues. Germline V lookup: CDR1 GTSNPN, CDR2 SVGIG (reference sequence). The CDR3 reads CAWSKSFGGEQFF.

This chain connects TRBV11-2 to TRBJ2-7; TCRdb designates TRBD2, a call that cannot be tested without DNA. The CDR3 length is 12 residues. Germline V lookup: CDR1 SGHAT, CDR2 FQNNGV. CDR3: CASRSGFYEQYF.

The chain carries TRBV30 and TRBJ2-5. The germline V gene encodes CDR1 GTSNPN and CDR2 SVGIG (reference sequence). The CDR3 loop spans 13 amino acids. The CDR3: CAWSLQGKETQYF.

V usage is TRBV3-1 and J usage is TRBJ2-5; TCRdb designates TRBD2, a call that cannot be tested without DNA. The CDR3 sequence is 15 residues long. The germline V gene encodes CDR1 LGHDT and CDR2 YNNKEL (reference sequence). This CDR3 is CASSLVGLPQETQYF.

The chain links TRBV20-1 to TRBJ2-7; TCRdb picks TRBD1, but there is no DNA to check that call. The CDR3 is 15 amino acids. In germline, CDR1 is DFQATT, CDR2 SNEGSKA (reference sequence). The CDR3 protein is CSAKTLDRGPNEQYF.

The gene calls are TRBV29-1 and TRBJ2-1. CDR1 and CDR2 (germline): SQVTM, ANQGSEA. This CDR3 contains 13 residues. CDR3: CSVLMGSYNEQFF.

The chain is built from TRBV19 and TRBJ2-1; the D gene TCRdb calls, TRBD2, cannot be checked with no DNA. The CDR3 spans 14 residues. Germline V gene lookup returns CDR1 LNHDA and CDR2 SQIVND (reference sequence). The CDR3 here is CASRQTGAVNEQFF.

The chain recombines TRBV12-3 or TRBV12-4 with TRBJ1-1; without DNA, the TCRdb call of TRBD1 cannot be checked. This CDR3 region has 14 residues. The CDR3 spells CASSSRTGISEAFF.

This rearrangement joins TRBV28 to TRBJ2-2. Germline-derived CDR1 and CDR2 are MDHEN and SYDVKM. The length of the CDR3 is 14 residues. The chain's CDR3 is CASKKNSNTGELFF.

The chain combines TRBV6-1 with TRBJ2-6. The CDR3 contains 14 residues. Germline lookup yields CDR1 MNHNS and CDR2 SASEGT. The CDR3 region is CASSNGPGANVLTF.

The CDR3: CVRTGGRNQPQHF. The chain is built from TRBV21-1 and TRBJ1-5; TCRdb's D gene call, TRBD1, goes unchecked for lack of DNA. TRBV21-1 is a pseudogene segment. The CDR3 loop spans 13 amino acids.

CDR3 region: CASSYPRLAGSSYNEQFF. This chain uses TRBV6-5 with TRBJ2-1; TCRdb's assignment of TRBD2 cannot be checked, as there is no DNA. The CDR3 loop spans 18 amino acids. CDR1 MNHEY and CDR2 SVGAGI come from the germline V gene.

The chain uses TRBV5-1 and TRBJ1-4; TCRdb calls TRBD1, which cannot be checked without DNA. Germline loops: CDR1 SGHRS, CDR2 YFSETQ. This CDR3 has 14 amino acids. This CDR3 is CASSPQAVGEKLFF.

This chain links TRBV25-1 with TRBJ1-1; as DNA is missing, the TRBD1 call by TCRdb cannot be tested. This CDR3 region has 14 residues. Germline CDR1 MGHDK, CDR2 SYGVNS. This CDR3 reads CASNTRVGGAEAFF. Looking up the rest from reference TRBV25-1 and TRBJ1-1 gives the full variable domain: EADIYQTPRYLVIGTGKKITLECSQTMGHDKMYWYQQDPGMELHLIHYSYGVNSTEKGDLSSESTVSRIRTEHFPLTLESARPSHTSQYLCASNTRVGGAEAFFGQGTRLTVV.